This TCR beta chain is from a study of T cells in Graves' hyperthyroidism and ophthalmopathy. Study outcomes and limitations: Progression to ophthalmopathy was predicted a median of 6.5 months early.

Authors of the study amplified TCR beta CDR3 regions from RNA transcripts. Carried out on the TCR CDR3, a first-round RT-PCR used the HTBI primer set. TCRdb re-analysed the multiplex PCR reads in MiXCR, keeping a single row per CDR3 protein. The profile shows around 620,000 distinct CDR3 sequences, 46% of them singletons. Lactation, pregnancy, other autoimmune disease or uncontrolled infection excluded patients. Clinicians diagnosed patients from clinical symptoms, serum thyroxine and TRAb, thyroid ultrasound and orbital computed tomography. Looked up from germline, CDR1 is LGHNA and CDR2 is YNFKEQ. Trimming took 11 bases from V and 3 from J, leaving 14 bases between them. The CDR3 extends over 13 amino acids. A word on this clonotype: Its antigen is as yet unknown. A much larger clone lies one base from this, so it may be a read error.

The sequencing sample was made of peripheral blood or thyroid tissue (not recorded which). The chain employs TRBV4-2 and TRBJ1-5; weak D call: TRBD1 (5 bases). This TCR came from an adult woman with Graves' disease, either hyperthyroidism or ophthalmopathy (not recorded which). CDR3 in DNA: TGTGCCTGGAGGAGGGGATCCAATCAGCCCCAGCATTTT. Residues: CAWRRGSNQPQHF.